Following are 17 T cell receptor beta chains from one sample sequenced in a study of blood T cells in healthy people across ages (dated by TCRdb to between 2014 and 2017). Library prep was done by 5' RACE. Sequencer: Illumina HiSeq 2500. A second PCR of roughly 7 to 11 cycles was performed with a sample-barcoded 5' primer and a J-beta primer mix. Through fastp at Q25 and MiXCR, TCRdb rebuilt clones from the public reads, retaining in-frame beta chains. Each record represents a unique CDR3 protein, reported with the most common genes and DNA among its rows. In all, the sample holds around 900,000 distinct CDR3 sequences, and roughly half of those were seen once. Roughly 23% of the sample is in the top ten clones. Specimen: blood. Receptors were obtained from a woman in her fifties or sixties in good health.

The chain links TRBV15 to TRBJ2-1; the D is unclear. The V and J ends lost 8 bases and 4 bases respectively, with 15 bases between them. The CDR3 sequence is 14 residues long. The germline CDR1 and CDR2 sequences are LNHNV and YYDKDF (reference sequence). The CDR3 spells CATGPAFAYNEQFF. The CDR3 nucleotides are TGTGCCACCGGCCCAGCCTTCGCTTACAATGAGCAGTTCTTC.

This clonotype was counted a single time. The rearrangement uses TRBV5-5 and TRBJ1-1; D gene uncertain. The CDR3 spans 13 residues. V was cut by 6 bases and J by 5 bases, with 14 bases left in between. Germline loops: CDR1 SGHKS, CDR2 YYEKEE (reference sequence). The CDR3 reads CASTHNVGTEAFF. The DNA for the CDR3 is TGTGCCAGCACCCACAACGTAGGGACTGAAGCTTTCTTT.

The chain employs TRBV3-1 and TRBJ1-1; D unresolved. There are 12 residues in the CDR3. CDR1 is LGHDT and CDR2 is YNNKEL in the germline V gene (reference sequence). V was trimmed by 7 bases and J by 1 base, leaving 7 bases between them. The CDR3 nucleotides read TGTGCCAGCAAAACTTGGAACACTGAAGCTTTCTTT. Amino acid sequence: CASKTWNTEAFF.

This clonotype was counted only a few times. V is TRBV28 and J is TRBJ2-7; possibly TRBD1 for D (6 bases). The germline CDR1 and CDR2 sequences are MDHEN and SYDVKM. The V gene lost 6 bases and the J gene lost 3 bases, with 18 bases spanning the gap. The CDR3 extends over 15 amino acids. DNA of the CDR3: TGTGCCAGCAGCTTCAGGGGCAGGAGCTTCTACGAGCAGTACTTC. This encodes CASSFRGRSFYEQYF.

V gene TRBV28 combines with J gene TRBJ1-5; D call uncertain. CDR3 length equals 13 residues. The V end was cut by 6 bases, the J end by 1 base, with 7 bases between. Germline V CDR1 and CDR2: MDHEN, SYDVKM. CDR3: CASRPNSNQPQHF. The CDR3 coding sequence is TGTGCCAGCAGGCCAAACAGCAATCAGCCCCAGCATTTT.

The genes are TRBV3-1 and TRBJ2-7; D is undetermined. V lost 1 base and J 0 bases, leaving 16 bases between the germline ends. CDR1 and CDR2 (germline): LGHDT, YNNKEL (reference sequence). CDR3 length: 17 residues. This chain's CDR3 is CASSQAIQAYNSYEQYF. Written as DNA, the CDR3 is TGTGCCAGCAGCCAAGCGATTCAGGCCTACAACTCCTACGAGCAGTACTTC.

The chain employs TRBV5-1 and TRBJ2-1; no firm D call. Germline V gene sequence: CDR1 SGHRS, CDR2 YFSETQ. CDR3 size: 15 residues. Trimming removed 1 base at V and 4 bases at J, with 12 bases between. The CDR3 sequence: CASSLLSQAYNEQFF. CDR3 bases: TGCGCCAGCAGCTTGCTCAGTCAAGCATACAATGAGCAGTTCTTC.

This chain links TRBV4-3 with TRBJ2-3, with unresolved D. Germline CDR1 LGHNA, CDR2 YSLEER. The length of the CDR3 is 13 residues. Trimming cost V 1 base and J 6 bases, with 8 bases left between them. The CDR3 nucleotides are TGCGCCAGCAGCCAAGCTCCTAGGGATACGCAGTATTTT. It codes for CASSQAPRDTQYF.

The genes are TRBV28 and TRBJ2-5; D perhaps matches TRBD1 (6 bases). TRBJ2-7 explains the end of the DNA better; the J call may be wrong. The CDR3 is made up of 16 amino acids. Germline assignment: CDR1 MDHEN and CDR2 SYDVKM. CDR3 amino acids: CASSSSPDRSRYEQYF. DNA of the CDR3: TGTGCCAGCAGTTCCTCCCCGGACAGAAGTCGGTACGAGCAGTACTTC.

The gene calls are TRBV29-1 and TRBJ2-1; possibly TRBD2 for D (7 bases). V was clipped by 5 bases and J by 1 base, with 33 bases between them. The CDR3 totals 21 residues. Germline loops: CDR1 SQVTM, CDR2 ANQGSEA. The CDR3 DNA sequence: TGCAGCGTTAGAAGGAGTGAGGTGTTGGGGGGGATAAGGGGGTCCTACAATGAGCAGTTCTTC. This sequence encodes CSVRRSEVLGGIRGSYNEQFF.

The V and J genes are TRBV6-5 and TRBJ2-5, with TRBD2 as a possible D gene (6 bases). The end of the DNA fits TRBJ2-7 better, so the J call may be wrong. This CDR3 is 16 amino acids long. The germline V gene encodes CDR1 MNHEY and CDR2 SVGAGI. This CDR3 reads CASSYSLGGAPYEQYF. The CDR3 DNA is TGTGCCAGCAGTTACTCACTGGGCGGGGCCCCCTACGAGCAGTACTTC.

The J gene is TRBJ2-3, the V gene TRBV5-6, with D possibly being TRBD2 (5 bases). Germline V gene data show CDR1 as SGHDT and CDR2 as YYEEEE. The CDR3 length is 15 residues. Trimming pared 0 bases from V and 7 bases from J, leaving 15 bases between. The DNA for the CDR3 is TGTGCCAGCAGCTTGGCCCAGCGGAGGAGGAATACGCAGTATTTT. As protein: CASSLAQRRRNTQYF.

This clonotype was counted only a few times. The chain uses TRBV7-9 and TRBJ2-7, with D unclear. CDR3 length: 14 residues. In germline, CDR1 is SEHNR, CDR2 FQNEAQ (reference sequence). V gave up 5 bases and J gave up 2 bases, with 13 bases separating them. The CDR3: CASSPTGGTYEQYF. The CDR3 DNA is TGTGCCAGCAGCCCAACGGGCGGAACCTACGAGCAGTACTTC.

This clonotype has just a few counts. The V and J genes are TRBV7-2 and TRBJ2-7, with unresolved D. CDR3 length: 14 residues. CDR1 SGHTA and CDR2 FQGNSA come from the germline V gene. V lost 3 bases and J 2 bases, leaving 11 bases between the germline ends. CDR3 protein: CASSLTPAPYEQYF. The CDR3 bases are TGTGCCAGCAGCTTGACACCAGCCCCCTACGAGCAGTACTTC. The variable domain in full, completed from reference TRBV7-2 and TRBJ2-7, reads GAGVSQSPSNKVTEKGKDVELRCDPISGHTALYWYRQSLGQGLEFLIYFQGNSAPDKSGLPSDRFSAERTGGSVSTLTIQRTQQEDSAVYLCASSLTPAPYEQYFGPGTRLTVT.

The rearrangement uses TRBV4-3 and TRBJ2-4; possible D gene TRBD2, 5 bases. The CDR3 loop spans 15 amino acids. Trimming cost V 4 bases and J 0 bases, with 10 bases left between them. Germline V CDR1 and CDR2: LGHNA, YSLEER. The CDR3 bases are TGCGCCAGCAGCCCAAGCGGAGGAGCCAAAAACATTCAGTACTTC. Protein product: CASSPSGGAKNIQYF.

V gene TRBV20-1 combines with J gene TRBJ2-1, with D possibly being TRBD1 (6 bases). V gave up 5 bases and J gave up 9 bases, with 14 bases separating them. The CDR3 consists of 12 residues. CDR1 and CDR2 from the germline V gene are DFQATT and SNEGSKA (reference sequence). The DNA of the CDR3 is TGCAGTGCTGACCCCAGGGGTGTTGAGCAGTTCTTC. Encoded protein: CSADPRGVEQFF.

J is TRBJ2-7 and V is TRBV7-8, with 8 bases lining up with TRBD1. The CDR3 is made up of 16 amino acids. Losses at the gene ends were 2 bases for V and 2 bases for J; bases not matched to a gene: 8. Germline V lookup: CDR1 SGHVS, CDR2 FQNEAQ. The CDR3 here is CASSLKPDRDTYEQYF. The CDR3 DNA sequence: TGTGCCAGCAGCTTAAAACCGGACAGGGATACCTACGAGCAGTACTTC.